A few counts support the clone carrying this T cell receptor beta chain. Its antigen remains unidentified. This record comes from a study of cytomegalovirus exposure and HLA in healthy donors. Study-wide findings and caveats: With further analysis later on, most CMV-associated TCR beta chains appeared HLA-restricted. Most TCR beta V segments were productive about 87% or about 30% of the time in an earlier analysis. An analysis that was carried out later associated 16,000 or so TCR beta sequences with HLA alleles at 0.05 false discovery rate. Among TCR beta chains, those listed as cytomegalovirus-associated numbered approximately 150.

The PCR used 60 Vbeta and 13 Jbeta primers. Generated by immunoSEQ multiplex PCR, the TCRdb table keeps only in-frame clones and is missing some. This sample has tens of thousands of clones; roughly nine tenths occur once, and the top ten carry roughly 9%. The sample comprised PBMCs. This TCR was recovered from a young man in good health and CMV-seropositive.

Here the CDR3 DNA reads TGTGCCAGCAGTTCTACCGGACAGGGAAACTATGGCTACACCTTC. Its protein product is CASSSTGQGNYGYTF. The gene calls are TRBV28 and TRBJ1-2; 8 nucleotides match TRBD1. The CDR3 is made up of 15 amino acids. Germline V gene sequence: CDR1 MDHEN, CDR2 SYDVKM. V lost 4 bases and J lost 2; bases outside the gene matches: 6.